This section outlines one TCR beta chain sequence together with its context. The target antigen is unknown. Using immunoSEQ multiplex PCR, the repertoire was profiled, and TCRdb retains in-frame clones only, with some absent. Among roughly 190,000 clones listed, 86% were seen once. This sample is part of a study of cytomegalovirus exposure and HLA in healthy donors. Study-wide background: The approximately 120 validation repertoires were reported in a later analysis to have been generated on the same platform as the roughly 670 first-cohort repertoires.

CDR1 is SGDLS, CDR2 YYNGEE, per germline. With 3 bases clipped from V and 6 bases from J, the junction kept 11 bases outside the gene matches. The CDR3 is made up of 16 amino acids. The study's findings and limits: Among TCR sequences, most were rare, though some public TCRs appeared in many donors.

The chain employs TRBV9 and TRBJ2-3; 9 nucleotides align to TRBD2. The sequenced material came from PBMCs. This TCR derives from a woman between 18 and 30 years old in good health and CMV-seronegative. CDR3 sequence (DNA): TGTGCCAGCAGCGGGGAAGCGGGGGGCTGGGGGGATACGCAGTATTTT. Protein product: CASSGEAGGWGDTQYF.